The 4 T cell receptor beta chains below come from one sample, sequenced in a study of early T cells in non-severe SARS-CoV-2 infection. TCRdb passed the 5' RACE reads through MiXCR, listing each CDR3 protein once. This table holds some 36,000 distinct CDR3 sequences, 5.5% to 8% found once. Sequenced here: whole blood, sampled at baseline. The receptors derive from an adult who was a healthcare worker with PCR-confirmed SARS-CoV-2 infection or an uninfected control (not recorded which).

This sequence joins TRBV30 and TRBJ2-7; no clear D. V lost 5 bases, J lost 6 bases, and 17 bases lay in between. This CDR3 spans 13 amino acids. CDR1 and CDR2 from the germline V gene are GTSNPN and SVGIG (reference sequence). The CDR3 nucleotides are TGTGCCTGGGCCCCGGCCGCTGAGGTCGAGCAGTACTTC. This encodes CAWAPAAEVEQYF.

This clonotype has ten or more counts. The V gene is TRBV7-3, the J gene TRBJ2-3; D might be TRBD1 (6 bases). The V end was cut by 5 bases, the J end by 1 base, with 16 bases between. Germline assignment: CDR1 SGHTA and CDR2 FQGTGA. The CDR3 contains 16 residues. The CDR3 loop is CASSIQGFSGTDTQYF. The CDR3 DNA reads as TGTGCCAGCAGCATACAGGGATTTAGTGGCACAGATACGCAGTATTTT.

In this sample, this clonotype turned up many times. V and J are TRBV20-1 and TRBJ2-7; either TRBD1 or TRBD2 may fit D (5 bases each). Germline-derived CDR1 and CDR2 are DFQATT and SNEGSKA (reference sequence). The CDR3 has 12 residues. V was cut by 6 bases and J by 5 bases, with 14 bases left in between. The CDR3 loop reads CSAERGTDEQYF. CDR3 DNA sequence: TGCAGTGCCGAAAGAGGGACGGACGAGCAGTACTTC.

V usage is TRBV20-1 and J usage is TRBJ2-7; 13 bases are a match to TRBD2. The CDR3 is made up of 14 amino acids. The V gene's germline CDR1 is DFQATT and CDR2 SNEGSKA (reference sequence). V lost 6 bases, J lost 4 bases, and 6 bases stayed unmatched. The DNA of the CDR3 is TGCAGTGCCCGGACTAGCGGGAGAGTGTACGAGCAGTACTTC. It translates to CSARTSGRVYEQYF.